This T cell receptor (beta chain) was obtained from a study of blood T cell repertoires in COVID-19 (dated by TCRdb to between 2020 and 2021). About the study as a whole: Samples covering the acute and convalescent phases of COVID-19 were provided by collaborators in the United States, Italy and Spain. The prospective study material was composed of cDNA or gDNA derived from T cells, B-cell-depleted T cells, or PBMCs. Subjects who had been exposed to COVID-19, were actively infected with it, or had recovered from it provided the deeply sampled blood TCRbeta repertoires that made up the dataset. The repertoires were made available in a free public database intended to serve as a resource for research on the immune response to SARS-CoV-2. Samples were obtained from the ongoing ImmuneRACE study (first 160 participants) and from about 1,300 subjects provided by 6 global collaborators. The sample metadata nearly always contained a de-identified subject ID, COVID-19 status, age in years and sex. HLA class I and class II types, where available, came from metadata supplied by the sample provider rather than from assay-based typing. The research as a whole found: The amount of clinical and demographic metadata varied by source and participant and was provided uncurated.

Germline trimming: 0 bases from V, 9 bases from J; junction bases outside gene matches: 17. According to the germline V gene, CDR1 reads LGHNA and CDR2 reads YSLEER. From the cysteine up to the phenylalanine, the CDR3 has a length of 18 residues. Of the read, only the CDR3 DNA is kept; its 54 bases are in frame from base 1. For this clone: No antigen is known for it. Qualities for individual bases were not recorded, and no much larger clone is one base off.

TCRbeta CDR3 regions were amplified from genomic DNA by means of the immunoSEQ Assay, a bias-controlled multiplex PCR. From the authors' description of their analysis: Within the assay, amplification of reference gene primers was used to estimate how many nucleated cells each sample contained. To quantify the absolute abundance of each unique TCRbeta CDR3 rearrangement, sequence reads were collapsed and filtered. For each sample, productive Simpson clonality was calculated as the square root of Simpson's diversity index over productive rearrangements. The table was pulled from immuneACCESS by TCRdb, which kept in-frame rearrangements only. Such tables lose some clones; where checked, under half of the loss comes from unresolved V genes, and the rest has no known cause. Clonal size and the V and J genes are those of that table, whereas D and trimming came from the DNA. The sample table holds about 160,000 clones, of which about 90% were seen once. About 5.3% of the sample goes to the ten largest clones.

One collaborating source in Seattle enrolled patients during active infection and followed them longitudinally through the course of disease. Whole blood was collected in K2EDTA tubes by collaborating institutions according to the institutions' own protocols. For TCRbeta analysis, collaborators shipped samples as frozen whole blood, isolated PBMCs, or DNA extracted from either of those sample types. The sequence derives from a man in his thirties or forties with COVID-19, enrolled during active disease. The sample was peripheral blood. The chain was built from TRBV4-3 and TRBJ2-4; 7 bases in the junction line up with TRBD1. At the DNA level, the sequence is TGCGCCAGCAGCCAAGAAGGGGGCCCGGGACGCCCGAATGGCATTCAGTACTTC. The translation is CASSQEGGPGRPNGIQYF.